These 8 T cell receptor beta chains share one sample of origin, sequenced in a study of OX40 agonist ivuxolimab in advanced cancers. TCRdb's table, derived via immunoSEQ multiplex PCR, lists solely in-frame clones and lacks some. The sample has around 62,000 clones; roughly 84% are singletons. The source material was CD4+ or CD8+ T cells sorted from blood, sampled in a trial of the OX40 agonist ivuxolimab. Every receptor here comes from an adult with an advanced solid tumor such as melanoma, head and neck, liver or kidney cancer.

The chain is built from TRBV10-3 and TRBJ1-3; no definite D call. Trimming took off 5 bases at V and 0 bases at J, with 8 bases between the two ends. Germline CDR1 is ENHRY and CDR2 is SYGVKD. This CDR3 contains 14 residues. The CDR3 DNA sequence: TGTGCCATCAGTCAAGATAGCTCTGGAAACACCATATATTTT. Translating gives CAISQDSSGNTIYF.

The rearrangement joins TRBV18 to TRBJ1-2, with D perhaps matching TRBD1 (5 bases). The CDR3 loop spans 16 amino acids. Germline V lookup: CDR1 KGHSH, CDR2 LQKENI. V lost 1 base and J lost 4, with 16 bases in between. The CDR3 sequence: CASSPREGTRLYGYTF. DNA of the CDR3: TGTGCCAGCTCACCACGAGAGGGGACTCGCCTCTATGGCTACACCTTC.

This clone was seen only once. This chain links TRBV7-9 with TRBJ2-7; 10 bases agree with TRBD1. The germline V gene encodes CDR1 SEHNR and CDR2 FQNEAQ (reference sequence). Trimming took 5 bases from V and 2 from J; bases not matched to a gene: 12. The CDR3 is 17 residues long. The CDR3, as DNA: TGTGCCAGCAGCCCCAGCCCGGGACAGGGGCGGGCCTACGAGCAGTACTTC. Protein sequence: CASSPSPGQGRAYEQYF.

This clone has a single count. This chain joins TRBV5-1 and TRBJ1-3; D remains unclear. The V and J ends lost 0 bases and 0 bases respectively, with 16 bases between them. This CDR3 is 18 amino acids long. CDR1 is SGHRS and CDR2 is YFSETQ in the germline V gene. The CDR3, as DNA: TGCGCCAGCAGCTTGGCCCCTAGCCGAGTCGGCTCTGGAAACACCATATATTTT. Encoded protein: CASSLAPSRVGSGNTIYF.

This clone was seen a handful of times. The rearrangement joins TRBV10-3 to TRBJ1-3; a possible D gene is TRBD1 (6 bases). The CDR3 totals 15 residues. CDR1 and CDR2 (germline): ENHRY, SYGVKD. V was cut by 10 bases and J by 0 bases, with 16 bases left in between. DNA of the CDR3: TGTGCCACGAACCCGACAGGCCACTCTGGAAACACCATATATTTT. This codes for CATNPTGHSGNTIYF.

The sample holds one count of this clone. The CDR3 DNA is TGTGCCAGTAGTAGGGACTTTTACAATGAGCAGTTCTTC. Protein product: CASSRDFYNEQFF. The chain has TRBV19 and TRBJ2-1; TRBD2 might be the D (6 bases). Trimming shortened V by 4 bases and J by 4 bases, and 8 bases separated the two germline ends. The CDR3 has 13 residues. Germline lookup yields CDR1 LNHDA and CDR2 SQIVND (reference sequence).

The rearrangement links TRBV19 to TRBJ1-1; 9 bases are a match to TRBD1. The CDR3 loop spans 14 amino acids. V was pared by 7 bases and J by 0 bases, with 3 bases of the junction left unmatched. Per germline, CDR1 LNHDA and CDR2 SQIVND (reference sequence). The CDR3 DNA is TGTGCCAGTAAACAGGGGGCAATGAACACTGAAGCTTTCTTT. Translation gives CASKQGAMNTEAFF.

The chain recombines TRBV11-2 with TRBJ2-5; D may be TRBD1 (5 bases). The CDR3 totals 14 residues. V lost 1 base and J lost 5, with 11 bases in between. CDR1 SGHAT and CDR2 FQNNGV come from the germline V gene. The CDR3 protein is CASSLARVGETQYF. CDR3 nucleotide sequence: TGTGCCAGCAGCTTAGCCAGGGTAGGGGAGACCCAGTACTTC.